This T cell receptor beta chain is drawn from a study of blood T cell repertoires in COVID-19. Whole-study context: COVID-19 samples collected from the United States, Italy and Spain covered acute and convalescent phases. Sample material is recorded as cDNA or gDNA derived from T cells, B-cell-depleted T cells, or PBMCs.

Original processing notes: Researchers report that nucleated cell counts were estimated from reference gene primer amplification. Produced via immunoSEQ multiplex PCR; TCRdb's table is partial and in-frame only. The V and J calls and clone size are taken from that table; D and trimming were inferred from the DNA. The table lists roughly 74,000 clones, approximately 91% of them singletons. CDR3 length: 14 amino acids. The V and J ends lost 5 bases and 3 bases, in that order; junction bases with no gene match: 5. Germline V gives CDR1 SGHTA, CDR2 FQGNSA. This TCR was recovered from a man in his 70s with active or convalescent COVID-19. The sequencing sample was made of peripheral blood. This chain connects TRBV7-2 to TRBJ2-7; 9 bases match TRBD1. The CDR3 DNA reads TGTGCCAGCAGCAAACAGGGGGCTAGCTACGAGCAGTACTTC. Encoded protein: CASSKQGASYEQYF.